This TCR beta chain originates from a study of control samples from healthy donors and cancer patients. Profiling relied on immunoSEQ multiplex PCR, and the TCRdb table lists in-frame clones only, not all of them. The table shows 98,000 or so clones, with approximately 82% occurring only once. Germline CDR1 is LNHDA and CDR2 is SQIVND (reference sequence). The CDR3 is 11 residues long. Trimming took 9 bases from V and 4 from J, leaving 9 bases between them. Specimen: blood. The chain recombines TRBV19 with TRBJ1-2; D call uncertain. The receptor comes from a man younger than 35 in good health. CDR3 sequence reads: CASRHPYGYTF. CDR3 in DNA: TGTGCCAGCCGACACCCCTATGGCTACACCTTC.